Listed below are T cell receptor beta chains from one sample, sequenced in a study of PD-1 blockade in mismatch repair-deficient tumors. TCRdb's table, derived via immunoSEQ multiplex PCR, lists solely in-frame clones and lacks some. The sample has approximately 80,000 clones; approximately 78% are singletons. The material was peripheral blood, obtained 44 weeks after starting pembrolizumab. The receptors come from an adult with mismatch repair-deficient cancer. The CDR3 runs from the conserved cysteine through the conserved F or W. D genes are given only for firm matches. Where a row states a size, it is once, few, many or the class of an expanded clone; other rows omit it.

j_call clone_size v_call d_call cdr3_nt cdr3_aa
TRBJ1-2 NA TRBV7-3 NA TGTGCCAGCAGCCCGGCATCCGGGGTCACGGGTGGCTACACCTTC CASSPASGVTGGYTF
TRBJ2-7 NA TRBV6-1 TRBD2 TGTGCCAGCAGAATCGGACTAGCGGGAGACCACGAGCAGTACTTC CASRIGLAGDHEQYF
TRBJ2-4 NA TRBV2 TRBD2 TGTGCCAGCAGTGGGGCGACTAGCAGTAGAAACATTCAGTACTTC CASSGATSSRNIQYF
TRBJ1-1 NA TRBV5-1 NA TGCGCCAGCAGCTTGCCGTCAACTGAAGCTTTCTTT CASSLPSTEAFF
TRBJ2-1 NA TRBV4-3 TRBD2 TGCGCCAGCAGCAAGCGGGAGGGGGATGAGCAGTTCTTC CASSKREGDEQFF
TRBJ2-3 many TRBV4-3 TRBD2 TGCGCCAGCAGCCAAGAGGTAGCGGGAGGGGCAGATACGCAGTATTTT CASSQEVAGGADTQYF
TRBJ1-3 NA TRBV5-1 NA TGCGCCAGCAGCTTTGAAGGGTCAGGAAACACCATATATTTT CASSFEGSGNTIYF
TRBJ1-1 NA TRBV5-1 TRBD1 TGCGCCAGCAGCTGGAACAGGGGGAACACTGAAGCTTTCTTT CASSWNRGNTEAFF
TRBJ2-7 NA TRBV5-1 TRBD1 TGCGCCAGCAGCTTGGACAGGACAGGGGCTTCCGAGCAGTACTTC CASSLDRTGASEQYF
TRBJ1-2 NA TRBV9 NA TGTGCCAGCAGCTTTTCTTCGAGCTATGGCTACACCTTC CASSFSSSYGYTF
TRBJ2-2 NA TRBV5-1 NA TGCGCCAGCAGTGGGGAATCCAACACCGGGGAGCTGTTTTTT CASSGESNTGELFF
TRBJ2-4 few TRBV29-1 TRBD2 TGCAGCGTAGCTAGCGGGAGAGCCAAAAACATTCAGTACTTC CSVASGRAKNIQYF
TRBJ2-3 NA TRBV19 TRBD1 TGTGCCAGTAGTCCCCAGGGGGCGGTTCCTACAGATACGCAGTATTTT CASSPQGAVPTDTQYF
TRBJ2-2 NA TRBV11-3 TRBD2 TGTGCCAGCAGCGTACGGGGGGTAGGAAGAACCGGGGAGCTGTTTTTT CASSVRGVGRTGELFF
TRBJ1-1 NA TRBV18 NA TGTGCCAGCTCACCCGCAGCCAACACTGAAGCTTTCTTT CASSPAANTEAFF
TRBJ2-7 NA TRBV9 NA TGTGCCAGCAGCGTAGCGGCTAGCCAAAACTACGAGCAGTACTTC CASSVAASQNYEQYF
TRBJ2-1 NA TRBV5-8 NA TGTGCCAGCAGCGCCGGACGCCCCAGGGACAATGAGCAGTTCTTC CASSAGRPRDNEQFF
TRBJ2-7 NA TRBV5-6 NA TGTGCCAGCAGTACCTTGGGGAACGAGCAGTACTTC CASSTLGNEQYF